This TCR beta chain is drawn from a study of T cells expressing NK-cell markers. Study information: The TCR beta repertoires originated in sorted CD3+CD56+NKG2C+, CD3+CD56+NKG2C- and CD3+CD56-NKG2C+ T cells. Serological testing identified seven of the eight sequenced donors as HCMV-seropositive and one as seronegative.

The length of the CDR3 is 11 residues. It was by 5'RACE template switching with UMIs that TCR beta cDNA was made. TCRdb processed the 5' RACE reads again and assigns one entry to each CDR3 protein, with no DNA. Its table records just under 150,000 distinct CDR3 sequences. The chain carries TRBV21-1 and TRBJ2-7. TRBV21-1 is shown as a pseudogene. Sample: blood T cells: a sorted CD56 or NKG2C T cell subset, CD4+ or CD8+ T cells, or bulk PBMC T cells (not recorded which). This receptor was obtained from a man between 18 and 29 years old in good health. CDR3 sequence reads: CASKGSYEQYF.